Detailed here is one T cell receptor (beta chain). Sequencing was performed with immunoSEQ multiplex PCR; in TCRdb, only in-frame clones are kept and a portion is missing. The table has tens of thousands of clones, roughly 94% seen once. The data were obtained in a study of control samples from healthy donors and cancer patients. CDR1 and CDR2 from the germline V gene are SGHNT and YYREEE (reference sequence). V lost 4 bases, J lost 3 bases, and 17 bases lay in between. The CDR3 covers 15 residues. The chain recombines TRBV5-4 with TRBJ2-7, with D perhaps matching TRBD1 or TRBD2 (5 bases each). This receptor was taken from a young man in good health. Sequencing was performed on blood. The DNA for the CDR3 is TGTGCCAGCAGCCGCCAAGAAGGGGACCTCTACGAGCAGTACTTC. Protein product: CASSRQEGDLYEQYF.